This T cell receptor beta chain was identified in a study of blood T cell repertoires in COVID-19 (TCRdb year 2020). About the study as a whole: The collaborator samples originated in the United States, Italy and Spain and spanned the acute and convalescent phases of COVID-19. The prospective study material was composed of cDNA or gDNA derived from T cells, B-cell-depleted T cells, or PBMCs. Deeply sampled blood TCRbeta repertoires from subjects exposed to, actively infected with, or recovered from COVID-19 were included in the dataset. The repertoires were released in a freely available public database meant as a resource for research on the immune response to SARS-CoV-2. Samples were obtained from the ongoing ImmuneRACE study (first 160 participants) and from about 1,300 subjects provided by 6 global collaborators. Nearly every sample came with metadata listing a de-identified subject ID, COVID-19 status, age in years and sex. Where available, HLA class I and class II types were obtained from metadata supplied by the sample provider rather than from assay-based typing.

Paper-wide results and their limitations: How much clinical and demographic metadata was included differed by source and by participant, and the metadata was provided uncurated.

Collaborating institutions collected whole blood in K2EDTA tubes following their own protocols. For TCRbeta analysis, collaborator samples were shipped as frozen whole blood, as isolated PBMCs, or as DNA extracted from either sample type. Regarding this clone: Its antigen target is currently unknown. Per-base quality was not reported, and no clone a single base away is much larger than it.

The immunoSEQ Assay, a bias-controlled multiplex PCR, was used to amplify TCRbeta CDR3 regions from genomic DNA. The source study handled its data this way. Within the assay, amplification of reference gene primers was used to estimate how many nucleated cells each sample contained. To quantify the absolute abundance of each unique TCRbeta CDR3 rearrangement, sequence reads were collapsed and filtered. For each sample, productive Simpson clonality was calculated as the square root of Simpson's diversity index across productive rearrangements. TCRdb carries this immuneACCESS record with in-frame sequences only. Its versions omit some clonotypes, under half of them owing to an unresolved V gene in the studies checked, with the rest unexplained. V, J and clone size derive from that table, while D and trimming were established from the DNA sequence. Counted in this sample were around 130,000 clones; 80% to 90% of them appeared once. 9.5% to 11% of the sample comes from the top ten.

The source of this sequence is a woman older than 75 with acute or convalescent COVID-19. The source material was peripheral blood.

The DNA sequence is TGTGCCAGCAGGTACAGGGGGTCTGGAAACACCATATATTTT. Its translation is CASRYRGSGNTIYF. Here the chain combines TRBV6-5 and TRBJ1-3; 8 middle bases align to TRBD1. The CDR1 and CDR2 encoded by the germline V gene are MNHEY and SVGAGI. V trim: 6 bases; J trim: 1 base; unmatched bases: 2. Including the terminal cysteine and phenylalanine, the CDR3 comprises 14 residues. CDR3 DNA is the only sequence kept; it has 42 bases, read in frame from the first base.